The 19 T cell receptor beta chains below all came from one sample that was sequenced in a study of T cells after yellow fever vaccination. TCRdb used MiXCR to reprocess the 5' RACE reads, holding one entry per CDR3 protein. The data show about 630,000 distinct CDR3 sequences, 9% to 15% seen once. The sample in question was PBMCs, obtained on the day of the yellow fever booster vaccination. Source of these receptors: a young man who received the YFV17D yellow fever vaccine.

On this clonotype itself: Germline is not matched at one junction end, which may reflect a read error. The CDR3 coding sequence is TGTGCCTGCAGCCAGACAGGGGGCTGGAATTCACCCCTCCACTTT. Translated: CACSQTGGWNSPLHF. This chain uses TRBV3-1 with TRBJ1-6, with 10 bases that match TRBD1. The germline CDR1 and CDR2 sequences are LGHDT and YNNKEL (reference sequence). The CDR3 is 15 amino acids.

The V gene is TRBV10-3, the J gene TRBJ2-1; D may be TRBD1 (5 bases). CDR3 length equals 15 residues. CDR1 ENHRY and CDR2 SYGVKD come from the germline V gene. V lost 3 bases and J lost 0, with 9 bases in between. The CDR3 loop reads CAISDRGGSYNEQFF. Here the CDR3 DNA reads TGTGCCATCAGTGATAGGGGTGGCTCCTACAATGAGCAGTTCTTC.

The genes are TRBV30 and TRBJ2-7; 8 nucleotides line up with TRBD1. Germline V gene data show CDR1 as GTSNPN and CDR2 as SVGIG (reference sequence). This CDR3 comprises 14 residues. With 3 bases clipped from V and 4 bases from J, the junction kept 8 bases outside the gene matches. The CDR3 region has the DNA TGTGCCTGGAGCCTAGAGACAGGGGTGTACGAGCAGTACTTC. Amino acid sequence: CAWSLETGVYEQYF.

This clonotype came up a few times. V and J are TRBV6-1 and TRBJ2-1, with TRBD2 matching 7 bases. The CDR3 has 15 amino acids. CDR1 is MNHNS and CDR2 is SASEGT in the germline V gene. After removal of 6 bases from V and 0 bases from J, the junction contained 5 bases not matched to a gene. The CDR3 sequence: CASSRGVSSYNEQFF. CDR3 nucleotide sequence: TGTGCCAGCAGCCGGGGGGTGAGCTCCTACAATGAGCAGTTCTTC.

This clonotype was found many times. V and J are TRBV12-3 or TRBV12-4 and TRBJ2-4, with a possible D match to TRBD1 (5 bases). V gave up 5 bases and J gave up 7 bases, with 12 bases separating them. CDR3 length: 13 amino acids. In DNA form, the CDR3 reads TGTGCCAGCAGTCTTAACAGGTGGAACATTCAGTACTTC. Translating it yields CASSLNRWNIQYF.

The chain has TRBV7-2 and TRBJ2-3, with D possibly being TRBD2 (5 bases). V lost 5 bases, J lost 0 bases, and 12 bases lay in between. CDR1 and CDR2 from the germline V gene are SGHTA and FQGNSA. The CDR3 loop spans 15 amino acids. CDR3 nucleotides: TGTGCCAGCAGCCAATCAGCGGTTAGCACAGATACGCAGTATTTT. It yields the protein CASSQSAVSTDTQYF.

The V and J genes are TRBV4-3 and TRBJ2-7, with D maybe TRBD2 (5 bases). Deletions cut 5 bases from V and 4 bases from J, with 18 bases between. The CDR3 length is 15 residues. The germline CDR1 and CDR2 sequences are LGHNA and YSLEER. As DNA, the CDR3 is TGCGCCAGCAGCACCAATGTAGACCTAGCTTACGAGCAGTACTTC. Translation: CASSTNVDLAYEQYF.

This clonotype has just a few counts. The rearrangement joins TRBV4-3 to TRBJ2-6; D uncertain. Germline lookup yields CDR1 LGHNA and CDR2 YSLEER. CDR3 size: 15 residues. Trimming took off 5 bases at V and 2 bases at J, with 10 bases between the two ends. This CDR3 is CASSGEGAGANVLTF. As DNA, the CDR3 is TGCGCCAGCAGCGGGGAAGGAGCTGGGGCCAACGTCCTGACTTTC.

This clonotype has only a few counts. The chain is built from TRBV12-3 or TRBV12-4 and TRBJ2-5; perhaps TRBD1 as D (5 bases). CDR3 length equals 15 residues. Trimming shortened V by 2 bases and J by 5 bases, and 15 bases separated the two germline ends. CDR3 sequence (DNA): TGTGCCAGCAGTTTAAATTGGCAGGGTGGGGAGACCCAGTACTTC. Amino acids: CASSLNWQGGETQYF.

The chain carries TRBV20-1 and TRBJ2-1; 8 bases are a match to TRBD1. J gave up 2 bases and V 5 bases, and 5 bases lay outside the gene matches. There are 14 residues in the CDR3. The germline CDR1 and CDR2 sequences are DFQATT and SNEGSKA (reference sequence). The CDR3 reads CSARAGQAYNEQFF. CDR3 coding DNA: TGCAGTGCTCGCGCGGGACAGGCCTACAATGAGCAGTTCTTC.

The chain employs TRBV7-9 and TRBJ1-2; a possible D gene is TRBD1 (5 bases). This CDR3 is built from 14 residues. Per the germline V gene, CDR1 is SEHNR and CDR2 is FQNEAQ (reference sequence). Trimming took off 4 bases at V and 7 bases at J, with 16 bases between the two ends. This chain's CDR3 is CASSWGRRGGGYTF. The CDR3 region has the DNA TGTGCCAGCAGCTGGGGACGGCGGGGAGGTGGCTACACCTTC.

This sequence joins TRBV7-9 and TRBJ1-6; TRBD1 matches at 7 bases. CDR1 is SEHNR, CDR2 FQNEAQ, per germline (reference sequence). After removal of 8 bases from V and 10 bases from J, the junction contained 11 bases not matched to a gene. CDR3 length: 14 amino acids. CDR3 DNA sequence: TGTGCCAGCGGGGATGAGACAGGGAGGTCACCCCTCCACTTT. Translated, it gives CASGDETGRSPLHF.

This clonotype was picked up a small number of times. The J gene is TRBJ2-2, the V gene TRBV9; TRBD2 matches 10 bases. Trimming cost V 5 bases and J 2 bases; bases outside gene matches: 6. This CDR3 has 16 residues. Germline V gene data show CDR1 as SGDLS and CDR2 as YYNGEE. The CDR3 sequence: CASRQGLARNTGELFF. CDR3 DNA sequence: TGTGCCAGCAGACAGGGACTAGCGAGAAACACCGGGGAGCTGTTTTTT. Supplemented by reference TRBV9 and TRBJ2-2, the full variable domain reads DSGVTQTPKHLITATGQRVTLRCSPRSGDLSVYWYQQSLDQGLQFLIQYYNGEERAKGNILERFSAQQFPDLHSELNLSSLELGDSALYFCASRQGLARNTGELFFGEGSRLTVL.

This chain links TRBV19 with TRBJ2-2; the D gene is possibly TRBD2 (6 bases). CDR3 length equals 13 residues. Trimming took 7 bases from V and 6 from J, leaving 12 bases between them. The V gene's germline CDR1 is LNHDA and CDR2 SQIVND (reference sequence). This CDR3 reads CASTPGGSGELFF. CDR3 nucleotides: TGTGCCAGTACGCCTGGGGGGTCCGGGGAGCTGTTTTTT.

This sequence joins TRBV29-1 and TRBJ2-2; the D gene is possibly TRBD2 (7 bases). CDR3 length: 17 residues. The V end lost 7 bases, the J end lost 0 bases, and 21 bases lay between the germline ends. The germline V gene encodes CDR1 SQVTM and CDR2 ANQGSEA. The CDR3, as DNA: TGCAGCGCGGGGGGCAAGACAGAATACGCGAACACCGGGGAGCTGTTTTTT. This codes for CSAGGKTEYANTGELFF.

This clonotype was seen a handful of times. This chain links TRBV5-1 with TRBJ2-1; no clear D. The CDR3 contains 13 residues. The V gene lost 10 bases and the J gene lost 0 bases, with 11 bases spanning the gap. Germline V gene sequence: CDR1 SGHRS, CDR2 YFSETQ. The CDR3 bases are TGCGCCGGACCAGTGATCTCCTACAATGAGCAGTTCTTC. Protein product: CAGPVISYNEQFF.

The table lists this clonotype with a few counts. The chain carries TRBV6-2 or TRBV6-3 and TRBJ2-6; tentative D call: TRBD1 (6 bases). The CDR3 extends over 17 amino acids. The germline V and J ends were trimmed by 8 bases and 0 bases, with 17 bases remaining between them. Germline V gene lookup returns CDR1 MNHEY and CDR2 SVGEGT. In DNA, the CDR3 is TGTGCCAGCTCTTCAGACAGGCCACTCTCTGGGGCCAACGTCCTGACTTTC. Protein product: CASSSDRPLSGANVLTF.

This clonotype has only a few counts. The V gene is TRBV28, the J gene TRBJ2-4; 8 bases fit TRBD1. Trimming at V came to 2 bases and at J to 7 bases, leaving 1 base not matched to a gene. Germline CDR1 is MDHEN and CDR2 is SYDVKM. The CDR3 has 13 amino acids. CDR3 sequence (DNA): TGTGCCAGCAGTTTACAGGGGGCTAACATTCAGTACTTC. It yields the protein CASSLQGANIQYF.

The V and J genes are TRBV7-9 and TRBJ2-3; D possibly corresponds to TRBD1 (5 bases). The CDR3 contains 16 residues. Germline CDR1 SEHNR, CDR2 FQNEAQ (reference sequence). Trimming cost V 7 bases and J 0 bases, with 17 bases left between them. The CDR3 nucleotides are TGTGCCAGCACGAGGACGAGACAGTCTAGCACAGATACGCAGTATTTT. Translation gives CASTRTRQSSTDTQYF.